Sequencing of this TCR beta chain was carried out in a study of T cell responses to AZD1222 COVID-19 vaccine. Profiled with immunoSEQ multiplex PCR; TCRdb holds only in-frame clones, not every one. This sample has about 120,000 clones, with around 90% found just once. Second-dose timings of about 4 or about 12 weeks were pooled. V shed 5 bases and J 5 bases; nucleotides not matched to a gene: 8. Germline assignment: CDR1 MNHEY and CDR2 SVGAGI. This CDR3 is 15 amino acids long. Whole-study findings and limits: Mostly white British, mostly female donors; authors suggested clonal diversity may be underestimated. Repertoire collection took place solely once the T cell response had peaked. Dominant at 160-218 and 743-854, vaccine-associated CD4 TCRs also spanned spike.

Regarding this clone: What it binds is not known.

The chain has TRBV6-5 and TRBJ2-2; TRBD2 agrees at 7 bases. Specimen: peripheral blood, collected 28 days after the second AZD1222 dose. This TCR was recovered from an adult who received the AZD1222 COVID-19 vaccine. CDR3 residues: CASSRGGLTTGELFF. The CDR3 coding sequence is TGTGCCAGCAGTCGCGGGGGACTGACAACCGGGGAGCTGTTTTTT.